The TCR beta chain under discussion was sequenced for a study of T cell responses to AZD1222 COVID-19 vaccine. Study as a whole: Second-dose intervals of approximately 4 or approximately 12 weeks were pooled. Study conclusions and caveats: Without day 14 samples, only post-peak T cell repertoires were studied. At 160-218 and 743-854, vaccine-associated CD4 TCRs were dominant, and they spanned spike.

Turning to this clone: As yet, its antigen is unknown.

Generated by immunoSEQ multiplex PCR, the TCRdb table keeps only in-frame clones and is missing some. The sample yields roughly 150,000 clones, about 91% seen once. The CDR3 totals 12 residues. Germline loops: CDR1 LNHDA, CDR2 SQIVND (reference sequence). Between the trimmed V and J ends, which lost 10 bases and 10 bases, there was a span of 17 bases. The chain recombines TRBV19 with TRBJ2-1; a weak D match, TRBD1 (5 bases). This specimen was peripheral blood, taken on day 0 of AZD1222 vaccination. This TCR was recovered from an adult in good health. The CDR3 sequence: CATLSGRYEQFF. The CDR3 region has the DNA TGTGCCACCCTATCAGGGCGTTACGAGCAGTTCTTC.